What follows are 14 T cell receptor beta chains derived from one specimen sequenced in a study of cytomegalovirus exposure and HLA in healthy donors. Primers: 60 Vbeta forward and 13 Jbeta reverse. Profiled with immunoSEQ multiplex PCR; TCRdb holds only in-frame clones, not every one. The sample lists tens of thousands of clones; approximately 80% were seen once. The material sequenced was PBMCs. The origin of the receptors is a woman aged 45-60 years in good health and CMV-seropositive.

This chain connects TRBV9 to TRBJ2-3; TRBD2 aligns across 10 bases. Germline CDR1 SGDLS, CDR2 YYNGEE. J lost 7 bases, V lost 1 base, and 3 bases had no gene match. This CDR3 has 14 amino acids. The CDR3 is CASSVSSGGNTQYF. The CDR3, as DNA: TGTGCCAGCAGCGTATCTAGCGGGGGAAATACGCAGTATTTT.

CDR3 DNA: TGTGCCAGCAGCATGGACAGGACAGATACGCAGTATTTT. Amino acid sequence: CASSMDRTDTQYF. This chain uses TRBV5-4 with TRBJ2-3; 7 bases are shared with TRBD1. The length of the CDR3 is 13 residues. V was clipped by 4 bases and J by 3 bases; unmatched bases: 2. The germline CDR1 and CDR2 sequences are SGHNT and YYREEE (reference sequence).

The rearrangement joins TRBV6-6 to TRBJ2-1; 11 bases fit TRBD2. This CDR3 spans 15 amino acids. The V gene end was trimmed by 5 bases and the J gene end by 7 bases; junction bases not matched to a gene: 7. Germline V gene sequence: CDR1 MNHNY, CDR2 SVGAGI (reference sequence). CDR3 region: CASSESSGGMNEQFF. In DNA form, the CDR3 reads TGTGCCAGCAGTGAGTCTAGCGGGGGGATGAATGAGCAGTTCTTC.

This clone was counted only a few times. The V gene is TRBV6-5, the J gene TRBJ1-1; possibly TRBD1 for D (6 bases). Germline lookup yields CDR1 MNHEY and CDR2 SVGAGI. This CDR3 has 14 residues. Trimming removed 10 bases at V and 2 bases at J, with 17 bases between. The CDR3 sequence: CATRPGELNTEAFF. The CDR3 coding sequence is TGTGCCACCCGGCCAGGGGAACTTAACACTGAAGCTTTCTTT.

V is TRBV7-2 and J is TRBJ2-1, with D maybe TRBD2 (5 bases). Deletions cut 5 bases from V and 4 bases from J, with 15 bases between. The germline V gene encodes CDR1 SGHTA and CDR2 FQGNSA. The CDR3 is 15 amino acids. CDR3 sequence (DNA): TGTGCCAGCAGCCGACTACGGAAGGTATACAATGAGCAGTTCTTC. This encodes CASSRLRKVYNEQFF.

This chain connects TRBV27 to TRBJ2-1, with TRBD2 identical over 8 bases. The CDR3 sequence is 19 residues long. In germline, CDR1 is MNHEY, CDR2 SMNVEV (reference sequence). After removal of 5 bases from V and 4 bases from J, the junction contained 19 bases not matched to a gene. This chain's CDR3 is CASSLYGGARLALYNEQFF. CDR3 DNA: TGTGCCAGCAGTCTCTACGGGGGGGCAAGACTAGCGCTGTACAATGAGCAGTTCTTC.

DNA of the CDR3: TGTGCCAGCAGCTTGGGGTGGACAGGGACCTACGAGCAGTACGTC. It specifies CASSLGWTGTYEQYV. The chain recombines TRBV5-5 with TRBJ2-7; 8 nucleotides align to TRBD1. Germline assignment: CDR1 SGHKS and CDR2 YYEKEE (reference sequence). With V trimmed by 0 bases and J by 2 bases, 4 bases remained unmatched. The CDR3 totals 15 residues.

The CDR3 spells CASRRDRDIRYTDTQYF. CDR3 in DNA: TGTGCCAGCAGGCGCGATCGGGACATCCGTTACACAGATACGCAGTATTTT. The rearrangement joins TRBV5-4 to TRBJ2-3; D perhaps matches TRBD1 (6 bases). This CDR3 comprises 17 residues. The germline CDR1 and CDR2 sequences are SGHNT and YYREEE (reference sequence). V lost 5 bases to trimming and J lost 2 bases, with 21 bases between them.

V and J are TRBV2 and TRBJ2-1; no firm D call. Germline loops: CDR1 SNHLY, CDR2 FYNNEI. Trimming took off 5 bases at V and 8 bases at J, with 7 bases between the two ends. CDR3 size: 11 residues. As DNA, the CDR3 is TGTGCCAGCAGTTTTGCAGATGAGCAGTTCTTC. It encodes CASSFADEQFF.

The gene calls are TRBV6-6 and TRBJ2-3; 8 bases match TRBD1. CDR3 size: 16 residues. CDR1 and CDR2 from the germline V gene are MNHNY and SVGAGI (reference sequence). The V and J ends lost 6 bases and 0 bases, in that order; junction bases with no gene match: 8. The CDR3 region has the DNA TGTGCCAGCAGAACCGCCGGACAGGGAAGCACAGATACGCAGTATTTT. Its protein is CASRTAGQGSTDTQYF.

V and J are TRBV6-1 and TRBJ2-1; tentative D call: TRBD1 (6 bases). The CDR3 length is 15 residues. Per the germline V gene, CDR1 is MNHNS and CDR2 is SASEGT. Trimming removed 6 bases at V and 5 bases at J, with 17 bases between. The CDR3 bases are TGTGCCAGCAGAAAGAACAGGGAATCGAACAATGAGCAGTTCTTC. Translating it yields CASRKNRESNNEQFF.

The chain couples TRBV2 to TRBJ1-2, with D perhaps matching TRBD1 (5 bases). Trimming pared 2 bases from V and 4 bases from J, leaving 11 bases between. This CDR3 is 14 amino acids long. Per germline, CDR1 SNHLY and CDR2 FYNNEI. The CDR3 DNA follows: TGTGCCAGCAGTGAAAGGGGCTTGGTCTATGGCTACACCTTC. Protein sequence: CASSERGLVYGYTF.

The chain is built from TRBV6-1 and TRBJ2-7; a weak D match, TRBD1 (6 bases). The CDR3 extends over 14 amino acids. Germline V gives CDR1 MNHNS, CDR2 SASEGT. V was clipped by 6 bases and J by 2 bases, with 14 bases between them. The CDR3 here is CASRDWDNPYEQYF. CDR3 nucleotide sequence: TGTGCCAGCAGGGATTGGGACAACCCCTACGAGCAGTACTTC.

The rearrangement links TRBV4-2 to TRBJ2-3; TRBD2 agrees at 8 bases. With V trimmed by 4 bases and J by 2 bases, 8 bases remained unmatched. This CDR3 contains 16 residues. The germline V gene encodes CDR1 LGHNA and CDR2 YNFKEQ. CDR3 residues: CASSRGAGGPTDTQYF. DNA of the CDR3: TGTGCCAGCAGCCGGGGCGCGGGGGGCCCCACAGATACGCAGTATTTT.